This T cell receptor beta chain stems from a study of T-cell reconstitution after alpha-beta-depleted transplantation in children. This CDR3 has 18 residues. V shed 1 base, J shed 4 bases, and the junction held 10 bases outside the gene matches. Per germline, CDR1 SGHAT and CDR2 FQNNGV. For TCRbeta, the library was prepared with unique molecular identifiers. From the PCR reads, TCRdb called clonotypes with MiXCR, one entry per CDR3 protein. The data hold 450,000 to 550,000 distinct CDR3 sequences, with roughly 11% observed a single time. The chain joins TRBV11-2 to TRBJ2-5, with 12 bases matching TRBD2. Sequenced material: PBMCs, mostly from graft donor cells, taken 180 days after TCRalphabeta/CD19-depleted stem cell transplant. This TCR was sampled from a female patient between 2 and 15 years old who had a stem cell transplant for aplastic anemia, so the T cells may come from the graft donor. The CDR3 nucleotides read TGTGCCAGCAGCTTAGTCCTAGCGGGAGGGCCTAAGGCAGAGACCCAGTACTTC. This sequence encodes CASSLVLAGGPKAETQYF.